One sample yielded the 19 T cell receptor beta chains listed below, sequenced in a study of blood T cell repertoires in COVID-19. Data came from immunoSEQ multiplex PCR; TCRdb stores just in-frame clones and leaves some out. Of some 50,000 clones in the sample, around nine tenths are singletons; the top ten hold 4%. Sequencing was performed on peripheral blood. These receptors came from a man aged 45 to 65 with acute or convalescent COVID-19.

The rearrangement joins TRBV2 to TRBJ2-1, with D uncertain. The germline V gene encodes CDR1 SNHLY and CDR2 FYNNEI. V lost 4 bases, J lost 7 bases, and 5 bases lay in between. CDR3 size: 11 residues. The CDR3 reads CASSAGNEQFF. As DNA, the CDR3 is TGTGCCAGCAGTGCAGGTAATGAGCAGTTCTTC.

The V call is TRBV6-2 or TRBV6-3, the J call TRBJ1-1; D perhaps matches TRBD1 (6 bases). There are 15 residues in the CDR3. The germline V gene encodes CDR1 MNHEY and CDR2 SVGEGT. V gave up 5 bases and J gave up 1 base, with 14 bases separating them. In DNA, the CDR3 is TGTGCCAGCAGTCCCTATGGGGGGGCGAACACTGAAGCTTTCTTT. Translated: CASSPYGGANTEAFF.

This clone was seen just once. This sequence joins TRBV5-6 and TRBJ2-7; D is possibly TRBD2 (6 bases). CDR1 and CDR2 (germline): SGHDT, YYEEEE. This CDR3 comprises 14 residues. Trimming pared 4 bases from V and 3 bases from J, leaving 14 bases between. CDR3 in DNA: TGTGCCAGCAGCCTGGCCTTGGGGGGCTACGAGCAGTACTTC. Its protein is CASSLALGGYEQYF. Based on the CDR3 plus reference TRBV5-6 and TRBJ2-7, the full variable domain is DAGVTQSPTHLIKTRGQQVTLRCSPKSGHDTVSWYQQALGQGPQFIFQYYEEEERQRGNFPDRFSGHQFPNYSSELNVNALLLGDSALYLCASSLALGGYEQYFGPGTRLTVT.

This clone was seen a single time. This CDR3 is CASSPLGGNSYNEQFF. The CDR3 region has the DNA TGTGCCAGCAGCCCCTTAGGAGGGAATTCCTACAATGAGCAGTTCTTC. This sequence joins TRBV7-9 and TRBJ2-1, with D possibly being TRBD2 (6 bases). Between the trimmed V and J ends, which lost 5 bases and 1 base, there was a span of 15 bases. The CDR3 totals 16 residues. Germline CDR1 reads SEHNR; CDR2 reads FQNEAQ (reference sequence).

The chain uses TRBV5-1 and TRBJ1-1, with D perhaps matching TRBD1 (6 bases). CDR1 and CDR2 (germline): SGHRS, YFSETQ. The CDR3 is made up of 12 amino acids. Trimming shortened V by 7 bases and J by 8 bases, and 15 bases separated the two germline ends. CDR3 in DNA: TGCGCCAGCTCAGGGGTACTCGGGGAAGCTTTCTTT. Translating it yields CASSGVLGEAFF.

The chain uses TRBV6-5 and TRBJ2-7; 10 nucleotides agree with TRBD2. Germline V lookup: CDR1 MNHEY, CDR2 SVGAGI. Trimming took 2 bases from V and 4 from J; bases not matched to a gene: 5. This CDR3 has 15 amino acids. CDR3: CASSYRTSGIYEQYF. CDR3 nucleotides: TGTGCCAGCAGTTACCGGACTAGCGGAATATACGAGCAGTACTTC.

The chain couples TRBV11-3 to TRBJ2-7; possibly TRBD2 for D (5 bases). Looked up from germline, CDR1 is SGHNT and CDR2 is YENEEA. V was shortened by 5 bases and J by 2 bases, with 19 bases between the two germline ends. The CDR3 covers 16 residues. CDR3 amino acids: CASSLTSGSGTYEQYF. The CDR3 region has the DNA TGTGCCAGCAGCCTAACCTCCGGCAGCGGTACCTACGAGCAGTACTTC. Using reference TRBV11-3 and TRBJ2-7 for the parts outside the CDR3, the full variable domain is EAGVVQSPRYKIIEKKQPVAFWCNPISGHNTLYWYLQNLGQGPELLIRYENEEAVDDSQLPKDRFSAERLKGVDSTLKIQPAELGDSAVYLCASSLTSGSGTYEQYFGPGTRLTVT.

V is TRBV6-6 and J is TRBJ2-7, with a tentative D call TRBD2 (6 bases). The germline V gene has CDR1 MNHNY and CDR2 SVGAGI (reference sequence). CDR3 length: 14 amino acids. V was clipped by 3 bases and J by 3 bases, with 12 bases between them. In nucleotides, the CDR3 is TGTGCCAGCAGTTATAACGGGGGATTCTACGAGCAGTACTTC. As protein: CASSYNGGFYEQYF.

J is TRBJ2-7 and V is TRBV9, with 8 bases that match TRBD2. Looked up from germline, CDR1 is SGDLS and CDR2 is YYNGEE. CDR3 length equals 15 residues. The ends lost 3 bases at V and 5 bases at J; junction bases unmatched: 10. The CDR3 DNA reads TGTGCCAGCAGCGAGGGTCGGGAGGGAAGAGACGAGCAGTACTTC. Encoded protein: CASSEGREGRDEQYF.

The chain joins TRBV28 to TRBJ1-1; no clear D. Trimming left V 6 bases short and J 3 bases short, with 5 bases between. Germline V CDR1 and CDR2: MDHEN, SYDVKM. The CDR3 runs to 11 residues. CDR3 nucleotide sequence: TGTGCCAGCAGGCGTGACACTGAAGCTTTCTTT. It yields the protein CASRRDTEAFF.

The rearrangement links TRBV5-4 to TRBJ2-1; 9 bases fit TRBD2. The V gene end was trimmed by 3 bases and the J gene end by 5 bases; junction bases not matched to a gene: 9. The germline V gene has CDR1 SGHNT and CDR2 YYREEE (reference sequence). CDR3 length: 16 residues. CDR3 sequence (DNA): TGTGCCAGCAGCTCGACACTAGCGGGCCTCGACAATGAGCAGTTCTTC. Protein product: CASSSTLAGLDNEQFF.

The CDR3 DNA follows: TGTGCCAGCAGTGATAAGGGGTTCATAAATGGCTACACCTTC. Translation: CASSDKGFINGYTF. The chain recombines TRBV6-1 with TRBJ1-2; perhaps TRBD1 as D (5 bases). V lost 3 bases and J 6 bases, leaving 14 bases between the germline ends. The germline V gene has CDR1 MNHNS and CDR2 SASEGT. The CDR3 extends over 14 amino acids.

This chain joins TRBV6-5 and TRBJ2-2; TRBD1 might be the D (7 bases). V was clipped by 6 bases and J by 7 bases, with 12 bases between them. The CDR3 spans 13 residues. CDR1 and CDR2 (germline): MNHEY, SVGAGI. The CDR3 spells CASRAGGLGELFF. CDR3 in DNA: TGTGCCAGCAGAGCAGGGGGGCTCGGGGAGCTGTTTTTT.

The genes are TRBV11-2 and TRBJ2-7, with TRBD2 identical over 8 bases. CDR1 is SGHAT and CDR2 is FQNNGV in the germline V gene. CDR3 size: 12 residues. V gave up 3 bases and J gave up 7 bases; unmatched junction bases: 2. CDR3 sequence reads: CASSFGTSEQYF. The CDR3 region has the DNA TGTGCCAGCAGCTTCGGGACTAGTGAGCAGTACTTC.

The V gene is TRBV19, the J gene TRBJ2-5; D might be TRBD1 (6 bases). Trimming took off 5 bases at V and 5 bases at J, with 15 bases between the two ends. The CDR3 contains 14 residues. Germline V gene lookup returns CDR1 LNHDA and CDR2 SQIVND (reference sequence). The CDR3 coding sequence is TGTGCCAGTAGTGCCCGACAGGTTGACGAGACCCAGTACTTC. It specifies CASSARQVDETQYF.

CDR3 in amino acids: CASSVTSGGTTDTQYF. For the CDR3, the DNA is TGCGCCAGCAGTGTGACTAGCGGGGGGACCACAGATACGCAGTATTTT. This chain uses TRBV10-2 with TRBJ2-3; 13 bases fit TRBD2. Unmatched junction bases numbered 3, after V lost 4 bases and J lost 2 bases. CDR1 WSHSY and CDR2 SAAADI come from the germline V gene. The CDR3 runs to 16 residues.

This rearrangement joins TRBV6-1 to TRBJ2-3, with D possibly being TRBD2 (6 bases). The CDR3 has 15 residues. Germline lookup yields CDR1 MNHNS and CDR2 SASEGT. V was clipped by 2 bases and J by 2 bases, with 11 bases between them. The CDR3 spells CASSERDSYTDTQYF. The CDR3 DNA reads TGTGCCAGCAGTGAACGGGACTCTTACACAGATACGCAGTATTTT.

J is TRBJ1-5 and V is TRBV5-6; 9 bases fit TRBD1. V was pared by 4 bases and J by 6 bases, with 5 bases of the junction left unmatched. The CDR3 loop spans 14 amino acids. The V gene's germline CDR1 is SGHDT and CDR2 YYEEEE. CDR3 region: CASSQQGAGQPQHF. CDR3 in DNA: TGTGCCAGCAGCCAACAGGGGGCTGGTCAGCCCCAGCATTTT.

The rearrangement joins TRBV5-4 to TRBJ1-2; 8 nucleotides agree with TRBD1. Germline-derived CDR1 and CDR2 are SGHNT and YYREEE (reference sequence). V gave up 0 bases and J gave up 8 bases; unmatched junction bases: 6. CDR3 length equals 14 residues. In DNA form, the CDR3 reads TGTGCCAGCAGCTTGGGGCAGGGGGCCGAAGGCTACACCTTC. Its translation is CASSLGQGAEGYTF.